The source of this T cell receptor (beta chain) is a study of CD4 T cells in relation to SARS-CoV-2 and coronaviruses. At the level of the study: After 10 days of antigen culture, PBMC TCR beta CDR3s were sequenced. The negative reference was HIV-1 Nef peptide pool or peptide-free culture. Crossreactive spike epitopes shared across donors were mapped to their HLA restriction.

The protocol was immunoSEQ multiplex PCR, while the TCRdb copy is restricted to in-frame clones and leaves out a portion. The table records about 29,000 clones, around three quarters of them present only once. Unexposed donor CD4+ T cells date from about 2011-2018, before the COVID-19 pandemic. Isolation of CD4+ T cells took place after about eleven days in culture. Cells permitting, SARS-CoV-2 S/N and four cold-coronavirus spikes were tested on unexposed-donor CD4+ T cells. This CDR3 region has 17 residues. Deletions cut 0 bases from V and 3 bases from J, with 15 bases between. Germline V lookup: CDR1 SGHRS, CDR2 YFSETQ. Remarks on this clone: The antigen is not known.

The TCR sequence derives from a human donor in good health. The chain has TRBV5-1 and TRBJ2-2; the D is unclear. The sequenced sample consisted of CD4+ T cells from PBMCs, cultured in vitro. CDR3 coding DNA: TGCGCCAGCAGCTTGGTTATGGCGACATCGGACACCGGGGAGCTGTTTTTT. It is translated as CASSLVMATSDTGELFF.